The 6 T cell receptor beta chains listed next were all sequenced from one sample in a study of patients and donors after allogeneic stem cell transplantation. TCRdb redid the calling of the RT-PCR reads with MiXCR, one entry per CDR3 protein. This sample has tens of thousands of distinct CDR3 sequences, with about a quarter found just once. Sequences were obtained from blood, either unsorted or a sorted T cell fraction (not recorded which). Source of these receptors: a human donor who was either an allogeneic HSCT recipient or a stem cell or donor lymphocyte infusion donor (not recorded which). It is not recorded whose cells these are; they may come from a transplant donor.

This sequence joins TRBV10-3 and TRBJ2-5, with TRBD1 matching over 7 bases. The CDR3 extends over 12 amino acids. J gave up 2 bases and V 11 bases, and 5 bases lay outside the gene matches. In germline, CDR1 is ENHRY, CDR2 SYGVKD. This chain's CDR3 is CAASGQQETQYF. The CDR3 DNA reads as TGTGCCGCCTCGGGACAGCAAGAGACCCAGTACTTC.

J is TRBJ2-1 and V is TRBV20-1; 11 nucleotides agree with TRBD2. The J segment lost 0 bases and the V segment lost 3 bases, leaving 10 bases of the junction unmatched. Germline CDR1 DFQATT, CDR2 SNEGSKA (reference sequence). The CDR3 loop spans 18 amino acids. CDR3 DNA sequence: TGCAGTGCTAGCGTAGCTAGCGGGGGGCCACTCTCCTACAATGAGCAGTTCTTC. Its translation is CSASVASGGPLSYNEQFF.

The rearrangement joins TRBV4-1 to TRBJ1-6, with D maybe TRBD1 (6 bases). V lost 0 bases and J lost 9, with 18 bases in between. Germline V gene sequence: CDR1 MGHRA, CDR2 YSYEKL. The CDR3 consists of 17 residues. For the CDR3, the DNA is TGCGCCAGCAGCCAAGATTACGGGGGCGGAATTTCTTCACCCCTCCACTTT. Protein sequence: CASSQDYGGGISSPLHF.

CDR3 protein: CASSLRQALLLTDTQYF. DNA of the CDR3: TGTGCCAGCAGCCTTAGACAGGCCCTTCTTCTCACAGATACGCAGTATTTT. The J gene is TRBJ2-3, the V gene TRBV3-1; possibly TRBD1 for D (6 bases). V gave up 4 bases and J gave up 2 bases, with 19 bases separating them. Looked up from germline, CDR1 is LGHDT and CDR2 is YNNKEL (reference sequence). The CDR3 length is 17 residues.

Only a few counts were recorded for this clonotype. V usage is TRBV7-8 and J usage is TRBJ1-1; D is uncertain. The CDR3 totals 15 residues. V was cut by 3 bases and J by 2 bases, with 13 bases left in between. Germline V CDR1 and CDR2: SGHVS, FQNEAQ. In nucleotides, the CDR3 is TGTGCCAGCAGCTTTTTTGGGCGGGGTAACACTGAAGCTTTCTTT. Its translation is CASSFFGRGNTEAFF. The full variable domain, its missing parts supplied by reference TRBV7-8 and TRBJ1-1, is GAGVSQSPRYKVAKRGQDVALRCDPISGHVSLFWYQQALGQGPEFLTYFQNEAQLDKSGLPSDRFFAERPEGSVSTLKIQRTQQEDSAVYLCASSFFGRGNTEAFFGQGTRLTVV.

This clonotype has only a few counts. The chain combines TRBV20-1 with TRBJ1-4, with TRBD1 matching 10 bases. This CDR3 is 15 amino acids long. Germline assignment: CDR1 DFQATT and CDR2 SNEGSKA (reference sequence). V lost 0 bases to trimming and J lost 6 bases; unmatched junction nucleotides: 4. Written as DNA, the CDR3 is TGCAGTGCTAGAGACGCCGGGACAGGGGATGAAAAACTGTTTTTT. It is translated as CSARDAGTGDEKLFF.